This entry lists 14 T cell receptor beta chains sequenced from one sample in a study of shared clonotypes between healthy human individuals. Terminally differentiated effector memory CD45RA+ cells were left out of the naive CD8 fraction, which was CD45RO-negative and positively selected for CCR7. Sequencing was performed with immunoSEQ multiplex PCR; in TCRdb, only in-frame clones are kept and a portion is missing. The sample yields about 2.1 million clones, just over 90% seen once. The sequencing sample was made of naive CD8+ T cells from PBMCs. These receptors were obtained from a man between 18 and 35 years old in good health. Some clones in this sample may be carry-over from other donors' samples.

The V call is TRBV10-3, the J call TRBJ2-7; 8 bases are a match to TRBD1. The CDR3 is 14 amino acids. V dropped 4 bases and J dropped 2; count of bases not matched to a gene: 4. From germline, CDR1 is ENHRY and CDR2 SYGVKD. CDR3 DNA: TGTGCCATCAGTGTGGACAGGGCAACCTACGAGCAGTACTTC. This gives the protein CAISVDRATYEQYF.

The rearrangement joins TRBV6-5 to TRBJ2-7; TRBD1 agrees at 10 bases. The CDR3 length is 15 residues. Trimming removed 5 bases from V and 2 bases from J; junction bases left unmatched: 6. Germline V gene data show CDR1 as MNHEY and CDR2 as SVGAGI. The chain's CDR3 is CASSLRTGGPYEQYF. The CDR3 DNA reads as TGTGCCAGCAGTCTGAGGACAGGGGGACCCTACGAGCAGTACTTC.

This clone was found a few times. The chain couples TRBV9 to TRBJ1-4, with 8 bases aligning to TRBD1. Trimming at V came to 3 bases and at J to 10 bases, leaving 2 bases not matched to a gene. Looked up from germline, CDR1 is SGDLS and CDR2 is YYNGEE. CDR3 length: 12 amino acids. The CDR3 bases are TGTGCCAGCAGCGGAGACAGGGGAAAACTGTTTTTT. Protein sequence: CASSGDRGKLFF.

Points on this clone: Within the sample, other DNA sequences also encode this same CDR3. The chain joins TRBV10-3 to TRBJ2-7; no firm D call. The CDR3 sequence is 14 residues long. V lost 2 bases and J 4 bases, leaving 12 bases between the germline ends. Looked up from germline, CDR1 is ENHRY and CDR2 is SYGVKD. CDR3 bases: TGTGCCATCAGTGAGGGTAGGAGCGATTACGAGCAGTACTTC. This encodes CAISEGRSDYEQYF.

Details on this clone: Other DNA sequences in this sample translate to the same CDR3. The chain joins TRBV9 to TRBJ1-2; D unresolved. The CDR3 is 13 residues long. The V end was cut by 0 bases, the J end by 2 bases, with 5 bases between. Germline CDR1 SGDLS, CDR2 YYNGEE. The CDR3 region is CASSVGSNYGYTF. CDR3 nucleotides: TGTGCCAGCAGCGTAGGGTCAAACTATGGCTACACCTTC.

The rearrangement joins TRBV11-2 to TRBJ1-5; a weak D match, TRBD1 (5 bases). Per germline, CDR1 SGHAT and CDR2 FQNNGV. V lost 1 base and J lost 4, with 8 bases in between. The CDR3 sequence is 14 residues long. CDR3: CASSLGSGNQPQHF. The CDR3 DNA reads TGTGCCAGCAGCTTAGGTTCAGGGAATCAGCCCCAGCATTTT.

V is TRBV5-6 and J is TRBJ1-1; D is ambiguous. CDR3 length: 17 residues. V gave up 0 bases and J gave up 3 bases, with 18 bases separating them. Germline CDR1 and CDR2: SGHDT and YYEEEE. The CDR3: CASSLEGFSHPDTEAFF. Here the CDR3 DNA reads TGTGCCAGCAGCTTGGAAGGTTTTAGTCACCCTGACACTGAAGCTTTCTTT.

This clone was seen a handful of times. The V call is TRBV27, the J call TRBJ2-7, with TRBD1 identical over 7 bases. With V trimmed by 5 bases and J by 2 bases, 9 bases remained unmatched. Germline V gene data show CDR1 as MNHEY and CDR2 as SMNVEV (reference sequence). CDR3 length: 15 amino acids. The CDR3 DNA follows: TGTGCCAGCAGTCCCTACCGAGACAGGGCCTACGAGCAGTACTTC. It encodes CASSPYRDRAYEQYF.

This clone showed up just once. This sequence joins TRBV27 and TRBJ2-7; tentative D call: TRBD2 (6 bases). Trimming pared 3 bases from V and 2 bases from J, leaving 14 bases between. The V gene's germline CDR1 is MNHEY and CDR2 SMNVEV (reference sequence). The CDR3 has 15 amino acids. CDR3 in DNA: TGTGCCAGCAGTTTTGTAGCGGCCAAAACCTACGAGCAGTACTTC. As protein: CASSFVAAKTYEQYF.

As for this clone: This CDR3 is also generated by other DNA sequences in the sample. The chain is built from TRBV19 and TRBJ1-4; 10 positions match TRBD1. CDR1 and CDR2 (germline): LNHDA, SQIVND (reference sequence). This CDR3 region has 14 residues. J lost 7 bases, V lost 3 bases, and 2 bases had no gene match. This CDR3 is CASSIRDRGEKLFF. CDR3 nucleotides: TGTGCCAGTAGTATCCGGGACAGGGGTGAAAAACTGTTTTTT.

V usage is TRBV7-9 and J usage is TRBJ2-7, with D possibly matching TRBD2 (5 bases). Trimming shortened V by 5 bases and J by 1 base, and 15 bases separated the two germline ends. CDR1 SEHNR and CDR2 FQNEAQ come from the germline V gene (reference sequence). There are 15 residues in the CDR3. The DNA for the CDR3 is TGTGCCAGCAGCCACATGGGAGAACCTTCCTACGAGCAGTACTTC. Amino acids: CASSHMGEPSYEQYF.

This sequence joins TRBV19 and TRBJ2-1, with TRBD1 identical over 9 bases. From germline, CDR1 is LNHDA and CDR2 SQIVND (reference sequence). The junction had 6 bases not matched to a gene; V was cut back by 1 base and J by 5 bases. The CDR3 runs 16 residues. CDR3 in amino acids: CASSIAGQGTHNEQFF. CDR3 bases: TGTGCCAGTAGTATAGCCGGACAGGGGACCCACAATGAGCAGTTCTTC.

The chain combines TRBV9 with TRBJ2-2, with 10 bases aligning to TRBD1. V trimming: 5 bases; J trimming: 3 bases; junction bases outside the gene matches: 1. The CDR3 has 14 residues. Per the germline V gene, CDR1 is SGDLS and CDR2 is YYNGEE. The CDR3 nucleotides are TGTGCCAGCAGGGGGACAGGGGACACCGGGGAGCTGTTTTTT. Translating gives CASRGTGDTGELFF.

The CDR3 loop is CASSYGTVRGDTQYF. The CDR3 nucleotides are TGTGCCAGCAGCTATGGGACAGTCAGGGGTGATACGCAGTATTTT. This chain connects TRBV27 to TRBJ2-3, with 7 bases lining up with TRBD1. The CDR3 extends over 15 amino acids. V lost 6 bases and J lost 6; bases outside the gene matches: 12. The germline CDR1 and CDR2 sequences are MNHEY and SMNVEV (reference sequence).